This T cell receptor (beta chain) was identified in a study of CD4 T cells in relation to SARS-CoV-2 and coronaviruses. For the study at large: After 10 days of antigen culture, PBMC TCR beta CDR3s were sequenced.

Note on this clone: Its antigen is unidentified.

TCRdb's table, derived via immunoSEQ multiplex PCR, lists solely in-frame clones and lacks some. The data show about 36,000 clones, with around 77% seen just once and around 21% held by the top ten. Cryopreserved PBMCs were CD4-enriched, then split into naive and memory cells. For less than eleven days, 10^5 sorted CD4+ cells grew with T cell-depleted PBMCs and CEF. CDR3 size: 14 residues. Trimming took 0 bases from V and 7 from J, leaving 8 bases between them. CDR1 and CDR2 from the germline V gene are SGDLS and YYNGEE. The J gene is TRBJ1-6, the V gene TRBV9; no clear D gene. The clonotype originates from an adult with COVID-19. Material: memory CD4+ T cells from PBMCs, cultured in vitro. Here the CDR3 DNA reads TGTGCCAGCAGCGTAGTAGACGAGAATTCACCCCTCCACTTT. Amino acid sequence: CASSVVDENSPLHF.